The 28 T cell receptor beta chains listed next were all sequenced from one sample in a study of T cells in Graves' hyperthyroidism and ophthalmopathy. Amplified TCR beta CDR3 regions derived from RNA transcripts. The TCR CDR3 was amplified in a first-round RT-PCR using the HTBI primer set. TCRdb re-called the multiplex PCR reads with MiXCR, one entry per CDR3 protein. The sample carries 700,000 to 850,000 distinct CDR3 sequences, approximately 36% recorded once. The sample comprised blood. All receptors come from a woman aged 35 to 49 with Graves' hyperthyroidism.

This clonotype was picked up many times. The chain joins TRBV5-6 to TRBJ1-4; D uncertain. CDR3 size: 15 residues. V was clipped by 0 bases and J by 7 bases, with 13 bases between them. Germline CDR1 is SGHDT and CDR2 is YYEEEE. The DNA for the CDR3 is TGTGCCAGCAGCTTGGGCGTTTCCGGGAGTGAAAAACTGTTTTTT. Translated: CASSLGVSGSEKLFF.

This clonotype has a count of ten or more. The chain is built from TRBV10-3 and TRBJ1-1; no definite D call. Germline CDR1 and CDR2: ENHRY and SYGVKD. Trimming removed 11 bases at V and 1 base at J, with 14 bases between. The CDR3 totals 13 residues. The chain's CDR3 is CAVPCEGNTEAFF. CDR3 sequence (DNA): TGTGCCGTCCCGTGTGAGGGGAACACTGAAGCTTTCTTT.

This clonotype occurred many times. V gene TRBV24-1 combines with J gene TRBJ2-7; 7 bases map to TRBD1. The germline V gene has CDR1 KGHDR and CDR2 SFDVKD. The CDR3 extends over 15 amino acids. With V trimmed by 2 bases and J by 8 bases, 11 bases remained unmatched. CDR3 sequence (DNA): TGTGCCACCAGTGATTCCTCTCTTCTGGGACAGAAGCAGTACTTC. This translates into CATSDSSLLGQKQYF.

This clonotype has ten or more counts. V gene TRBV6-6 combines with J gene TRBJ1-2, with D unresolved. The germline V and J ends were trimmed by 4 bases and 5 bases, with 5 bases remaining between them. The CDR3 totals 11 residues. CDR1 is MNHNY and CDR2 is SVGAGI in the germline V gene (reference sequence). The CDR3 spells CASSSEYGYTF. The CDR3 coding sequence is TGTGCCAGCAGTTCGGAGTATGGCTACACCTTC.

Regarding this clonotype: An end of the junction does not agree with germline; a read error may underlie this. The rearrangement uses TRBV7-2 and TRBJ1-5; TRBD1 is a possible D gene (6 bases). The germline V gene has CDR1 SGHTA and CDR2 FQGNSA. This CDR3 has 15 amino acids. CDR3 sequence reads: CASSRSGDIDQPQHF. The CDR3 coding sequence is TGCGCCAGCAGCCGCTCCGGGGACATAGATCAGCCCCAGCATTTT.

The chain has TRBV29-1 and TRBJ2-7, with no clear D. V shed 6 bases and J shed 3 bases, with 9 bases lying between them. There are 11 residues in the CDR3. CDR1 is SQVTM, CDR2 ANQGSEA, per germline. The CDR3 here is CSVRGSYEQYF. CDR3 nucleotide sequence: TGCAGCGTCCGTGGCAGCTACGAGCAGTACTTC.

This CDR3 reads CASDPGQENTEAFF. Here the CDR3 DNA reads TGCGCCAGCGATCCGGGACAGGAGAACACTGAAGCTTTCTTT. The chain couples TRBV5-1 to TRBJ1-1; 8 nucleotides agree with TRBD1. The J segment lost 1 base and the V segment lost 7 bases, leaving 6 bases of the junction unmatched. The CDR3 is 14 amino acids. Germline CDR1 SGHRS, CDR2 YFSETQ.

This clonotype showed up just a few times. J is TRBJ2-2 and V is TRBV7-2; D might be TRBD1 or TRBD2, each matching 6 bases. Trimming took off 5 bases at V and 0 bases at J, with 13 bases between the two ends. Germline loops: CDR1 SGHTA, CDR2 FQGNSA. CDR3 size: 16 residues. DNA for the CDR3: TGTGCCAGCAGCCCCTTGGAGGGGGCGAACACCGGGGAGCTGTTTTTT. Translation gives CASSPLEGANTGELFF. Full variable domain (rest looked up from reference TRBV7-2 and TRBJ2-2): GAGVSQSPSNKVTEKGKDVELRCDPISGHTALYWYRQSLGQGLEFLIYFQGNSAPDKSGLPSDRFSAERTGGSVSTLTIQRTQQEDSAVYLCASSPLEGANTGELFFGEGSRLTVL.

The V call is TRBV19, the J call TRBJ2-2; possibly TRBD1 for D (6 bases). Trimming cost V 2 bases and J 5 bases, with 18 bases left between them. There are 17 residues in the CDR3. Looked up from germline, CDR1 is LNHDA and CDR2 is SQIVND (reference sequence). The CDR3: CASSIPGRGSNTGELFF. The CDR3 region has the DNA TGTGCCAGTAGTATACCTGGCAGGGGCTCTAATACCGGGGAGCTGTTTTTT.

This clonotype was seen repeatedly, ten times or more. The CDR3 spells CASSIVQGSEQYF. Here the CDR3 DNA reads TGTGCCAGTAGTATCGTTCAGGGAAGCGAGCAGTACTTC. The chain recombines TRBV19 with TRBJ2-7; TRBD1 is a possible D gene (5 bases). This CDR3 spans 13 amino acids. The germline gives CDR1 LNHDA, CDR2 SQIVND (reference sequence). V was cut by 3 bases and J by 6 bases, with 12 bases left in between.

Concerning this clonotype itself: The conserved final phenylalanine or tryptophan is absent from the CDR3, which likely points to a read error. The rearrangement uses TRBV25-1 and TRBJ1-1; no firm D call. The germline CDR1 and CDR2 sequences are MGHDK and SYGVNS. This CDR3 contains 14 residues. Trimming shortened V by 5 bases and J by 1 base, and 11 bases separated the two germline ends. The CDR3 DNA is TGTGCCAGCAGTTACTCGATGGGGAACACTGAAGCTTTCTCT. This translates into CASSYSMGNTEAFS.

There are a few counts of this clonotype. The chain is built from TRBV4-3 and TRBJ2-5; 8 bases agree with TRBD2. CDR1 and CDR2 from the germline V gene are LGHNA and YSLEER. The CDR3 runs 14 residues. Trimming cost V 6 bases and J 5 bases; bases outside gene matches: 8. The CDR3 is CASRKTGGSETQYF. CDR3 DNA: TGCGCCAGCAGAAAGACGGGAGGGTCGGAGACCCAGTACTTC.

For this clonotype: One junction end does not reproduce the germline sequence, and a read error may be involved. The chain carries TRBV6-6 and TRBJ1-6, with 7 bases identical to TRBD1. Per the germline V gene, CDR1 is MNHNY and CDR2 is SVGAGI (reference sequence). The CDR3 runs to 17 residues. The CDR3 nucleotides read TGTGCCTGCAGTTACGGTTCGGCAGGGGGTACGCGATCACCCCTCCACTTT. It translates to CACSYGSAGGTRSPLHF.

This clonotype was detected ten times or more. The chain employs TRBV7-9 and TRBJ1-5, with 7 bases matching TRBD1. The CDR3 runs to 15 residues. V was clipped by 6 bases and J by 7 bases; unmatched bases: 12. Germline CDR1 SEHNR, CDR2 FQNEAQ (reference sequence). DNA of the CDR3: TGTGCCAGCAGTCCCCAGGGGGGGGGATTCCAGCCCCAGCATTTT. It yields the protein CASSPQGGGFQPQHF.

CDR3 region: CASSLSGMNTGELFF. In nucleotides, the CDR3 is TGTGCCAGCAGCCTTAGCGGTATGAACACCGGGGAGCTGTTTTTT. This chain links TRBV7-9 with TRBJ2-2; tentatively, D is TRBD2 (6 bases). Germline CDR1 and CDR2: SEHNR and FQNEAQ (reference sequence). This CDR3 contains 15 residues. Between the trimmed V and J ends, which lost 5 bases and 1 base, there was a span of 11 bases.

This sequence joins TRBV20-1 and TRBJ2-7; 7 bases map to TRBD1. The CDR3 is 14 amino acids. Per germline, CDR1 DFQATT and CDR2 SNEGSKA (reference sequence). The V gene end was trimmed by 5 bases and the J gene end by 6 bases; junction bases not matched to a gene: 13. Here the CDR3 reads CSAVIPGQWGEQYF. DNA for the CDR3: TGCAGTGCTGTAATTCCGGGACAGTGGGGCGAGCAGTACTTC.

The chain carries TRBV7-9 and TRBJ1-3; D might be TRBD1 (6 bases). This CDR3 contains 17 residues. Per the germline V gene, CDR1 is SEHNR and CDR2 is FQNEAQ (reference sequence). V was shortened by 3 bases and J by 0 bases, with 15 bases between the two germline ends. This CDR3 is CASSFPQGRGSGNTIYF. For the CDR3, the DNA is TGTGCCAGCAGCTTCCCACAGGGCAGGGGCTCTGGAAACACCATATATTTT.

For this clonotype: Possible read error: a much larger clone is one base away. The genes are TRBV7-6 and TRBJ1-1; D ambiguous. Germline V gives CDR1 SGHVS, CDR2 FNYEAQ. The CDR3 has 16 amino acids. CDR3 nucleotides: TGTGCCAGCAGCTTAGTCCTACCCCCCATGAACACTGGAGCTTTCTTT. Translation gives CASSLVLPPMNTGAFF.

This clonotype has a count of ten or more. This rearrangement joins TRBV19 to TRBJ1-1; TRBD1 is a possible D gene (6 bases). CDR1 is LNHDA and CDR2 is SQIVND in the germline V gene (reference sequence). The CDR3 covers 14 residues. V was pared by 7 bases and J by 4 bases, with 16 bases between. The CDR3 region is CASTNGGAGTEAFF. The CDR3 bases are TGTGCCAGTACCAACGGGGGCGCGGGCACTGAAGCTTTCTTT.

Points on this clonotype: At one boundary the junction diverges from the germline segment, which might be a read error. The chain links TRBV19 to TRBJ1-4; TRBD1 matches 7 bases. From germline, CDR1 is LNHDA and CDR2 SQIVND (reference sequence). CDR3 length: 15 amino acids. The CDR3 here is CASSQADRDIVKLFF. CDR3 DNA sequence: TGCGCCAGCAGCCAAGCCGACAGGGATATCGTAAAACTGTTTTTT.

Concerning this clonotype: This may come from a read error, since a much larger clone is one base off. The rearrangement links TRBV7-9 to TRBJ2-2; D call uncertain. This CDR3 contains 13 residues. The germline V gene encodes CDR1 SEHNR and CDR2 FQNEAQ (reference sequence). The CDR3 spells CASSSLGTRELFF. The CDR3 nucleotides are TGTGCCAGCAGCTCGCTTGGCACCAGGGAGCTGTTTTTT.

Here the CDR3 DNA reads TGTGCCAGCATGGTCAGGGACAGGCCCTCCGAGCAGTACTTC. It is translated as CASMVRDRPSEQYF. This chain joins TRBV10-3 and TRBJ2-7; TRBD1 matches at 8 bases. Germline lookup yields CDR1 ENHRY and CDR2 SYGVKD. The J segment lost 6 bases and the V segment lost 10 bases, leaving 14 bases of the junction unmatched. The CDR3 runs 14 residues.

This clonotype appeared many times. The V and J genes are TRBV11-3 and TRBJ1-4, with unresolved D. This CDR3 contains 15 residues. The V end lost 3 bases, the J end lost 0 bases, and 8 bases lay between the germline ends. The germline gives CDR1 SGHNT, CDR2 YENEEA. The CDR3 is CASSLGFATNEKLFF. The CDR3 DNA reads as TGTGCCAGCAGCTTGGGCTTTGCAACTAATGAAAAACTGTTTTTT.

With respect to this clonotype: An end of the junction differs from the germline gene, which may be a read error. In DNA form, the CDR3 reads TGCGCCAGCAGCTTGGGTGACAGCTATGGCCACACCTTC. Its protein is CASSLGDSYGHTF. The chain carries TRBV5-1 and TRBJ1-2, with D possibly TRBD1 on 5 matching bases. The germline CDR1 and CDR2 sequences are SGHRS and YFSETQ. This CDR3 spans 13 amino acids. The full variable domain, with the rest looked up from reference TRBV5-1 and TRBJ1-2, is KAGVTQTPRYLIKTRGQQVTLSCSPISGHRSVSWYQQTPGQGLQFLFEYFSETQRNKGNFPGRFSGRQFSNSRSEMNVSTLELGDSALYLCASSLGDSYGHTFGSGTRLTVV.

This clonotype was recorded at least ten times. The rearrangement links TRBV2 to TRBJ1-2; no clear D. This CDR3 is built from 14 residues. Germline V gene sequence: CDR1 SNHLY, CDR2 FYNNEI. Trimming shortened V by 6 bases and J by 8 bases, and 19 bases separated the two germline ends. The CDR3 region is CASRLGAGPLGYTF. CDR3 coding DNA: TGTGCCAGCAGACTAGGAGCAGGCCCTTTAGGCTACACCTTC. Full variable domain (remainder filled in from reference TRBV2 and TRBJ1-2): EPEVTQTPSHQVTQMGQEVILRCVPISNHLYFYWYRQILGQKVEFLVSFYNNEISEKSEIFDDQFSVERPDGSNFTLKIRSTKLEDSAMYFCASRLGAGPLGYTFGSGTRLTVV.

The rearrangement links TRBV7-2 to TRBJ2-7; D could derive from TRBD1 or TRBD2 (5 bases each). The CDR3 is 15 residues long. V lost 6 bases, J lost 9 bases, and 24 bases lay in between. Germline lookup yields CDR1 SGHTA and CDR2 FQGNSA. DNA of the CDR3: TGTGCCAGCAGTACCCTCCGGGGCCTCTCGGCGGGGCAGTACTTC. It specifies CASSTLRGLSAGQYF.

This clonotype has more than one count but fewer than ten. The chain links TRBV28 to TRBJ1-5, with D possibly TRBD1 on 6 matching bases. The CDR3 consists of 17 residues. Trimming removed 6 bases from V and 0 bases from J, with 18 bases in between. Germline V gives CDR1 MDHEN, CDR2 SYDVKM. The CDR3 bases are TGTGCCAGCAGCACGGGGGGCATCAGGGATAGCAATCAGCCCCAGCATTTT. Translation gives CASSTGGIRDSNQPQHF.

This clonotype has just a few counts. This clone may be a read error of a much larger clone one base away. This chain uses TRBV7-7 with TRBJ2-5, with D possibly being TRBD2 (6 bases). CDR3 length equals 15 residues. Per the germline V gene, CDR1 is SSHAT and CDR2 is FNYEAQ (reference sequence). The CDR3 sequence is CASSLASRVGEAQYF. CDR3 DNA sequence: TGTGCTAGCAGCTTAGCTTCTAGGGTTGGGGAGGCCCAGTACTTC.